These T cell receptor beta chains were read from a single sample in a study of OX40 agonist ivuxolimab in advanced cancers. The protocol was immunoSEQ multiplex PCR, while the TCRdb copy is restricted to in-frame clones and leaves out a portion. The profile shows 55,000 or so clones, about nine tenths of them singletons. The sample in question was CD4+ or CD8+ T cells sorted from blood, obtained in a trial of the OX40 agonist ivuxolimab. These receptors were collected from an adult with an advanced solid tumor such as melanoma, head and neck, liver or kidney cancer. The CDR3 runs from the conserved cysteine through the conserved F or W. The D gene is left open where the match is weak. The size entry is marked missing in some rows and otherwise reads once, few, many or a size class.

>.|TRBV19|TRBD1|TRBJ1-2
CASTQASTGGAGGYTF
TGTGCCAGTACCCAGGCCTCGACAGGGGGCGCCGGCGGCTACACCTTC
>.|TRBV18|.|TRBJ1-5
CASSPRAGQMKYSNQPQHF
TGTGCCAGCTCACCACGCGCAGGACAGATGAAGTATAGCAATCAGCCCCAGCATTTT
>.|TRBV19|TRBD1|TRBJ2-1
CASSPGFRGINEQFF
TGTGCCAGTAGTCCCGGTTTCAGGGGGATCAATGAGCAGTTCTTC
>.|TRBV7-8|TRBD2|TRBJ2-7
CASSSKKTGTSGNYEQYF
TGTGCCAGCAGCTCCAAGAAAACCGGGACTAGCGGAAACTACGAGCAGTACTTC
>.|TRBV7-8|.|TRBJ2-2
CASQPWRRGRSGELFF
TGTGCCAGCCAACCTTGGCGCAGGGGTCGTTCCGGGGAGCTGTTTTTT
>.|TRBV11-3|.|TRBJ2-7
CASSLSSYEQYF
TGTGCCAGCAGCCTGAGCTCCTACGAGCAGTACTTC
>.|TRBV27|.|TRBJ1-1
CASSLSLGDTNTEAFF
TGTGCCAGCAGTTTAAGTCTTGGGGACACGAACACTGAAGCTTTCTTT
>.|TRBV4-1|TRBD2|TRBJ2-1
CASSHSRIAGGNNEQFF
TGCGCCAGCAGCCACTCGAGGATAGCGGGAGGAAATAATGAGCAGTTCTTC
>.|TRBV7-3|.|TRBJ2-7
CASSLGKGYEQYF
TGTGCCAGCAGCCTAGGTAAAGGCTACGAGCAGTACTTC
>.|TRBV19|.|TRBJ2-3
CASSKRANTDTQYF
TGTGCCAGTAGTAAGCGGGCGAACACAGATACGCAGTATTTT
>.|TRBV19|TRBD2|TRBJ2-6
CASSLGGVGRSGANVLTF
TGTGCCAGTAGTTTGGGAGGGGTCGGACGCTCTGGGGCCAACGTCCTGACTTTC
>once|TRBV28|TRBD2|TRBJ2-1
CASSLAGAYNEQFF
TGTGCCAGCAGTTTAGCGGGAGCCTACAATGAGCAGTTCTTC
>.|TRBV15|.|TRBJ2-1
CATSPTGGSNEQFF
TGTGCCACCAGCCCTACTGGAGGAAGCAATGAGCAGTTCTTC
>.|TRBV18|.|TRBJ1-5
CASSPPGGAVGQPQHF
TGTGCCAGCTCACCACCCGGGGGCGCGGTGGGTCAGCCCCAGCATTTT
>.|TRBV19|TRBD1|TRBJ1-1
CASRDSSMNTEAFF
TGTGCCAGTCGGGACAGCTCGATGAACACTGAAGCTTTCTTT
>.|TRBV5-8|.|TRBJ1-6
CATGEESSYNSPLHF
TGTGCCACAGGGGAGGAGAGCTCCTATAATTCACCCCTCCACTTT
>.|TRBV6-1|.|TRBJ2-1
CASSEAPPGRPGENEQFF
TGTGCCAGCAGTGAAGCCCCTCCGGGCAGACCCGGAGAGAATGAGCAGTTCTTC
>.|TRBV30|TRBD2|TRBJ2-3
CAWSPGTSGSFGDTQYF
TGTGCCTGGAGTCCCGGGACTAGCGGGAGTTTTGGGGATACGCAGTATTTT
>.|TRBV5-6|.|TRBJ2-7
CASSRPGYYEQYF
TGTGCCAGCAGCCGTCCGGGATACTACGAGCAGTACTTC
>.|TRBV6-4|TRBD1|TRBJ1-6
CASSGEGTGDSPLHF
TGTGCCAGCAGTGGTGAAGGGACAGGAGATTCACCCCTCCACTTT
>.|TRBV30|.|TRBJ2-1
CAWSVQPNNEQFF
TGTGCCTGGAGTGTACAACCTAACAATGAGCAGTTCTTC
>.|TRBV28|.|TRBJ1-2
CASSFGGQGGYTF
TGTGCCAGCAGTTTTGGGGGGCAAGGGGGCTACACCTTC
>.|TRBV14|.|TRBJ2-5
CASSQVRGTQYF
TGTGCCAGCAGCCAAGTCCGAGGGACCCAGTACTTC
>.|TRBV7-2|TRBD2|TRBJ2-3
CASSLSPRTSGQTDTQYF
TGTGCCAGCAGCTTAAGCCCCCGGACTAGCGGGCAGACAGATACGCAGTATTTT
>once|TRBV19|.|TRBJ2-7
CASSIESGYEQYF
TGTGCCAGTAGTATAGAAAGCGGCTACGAGCAGTACTTC
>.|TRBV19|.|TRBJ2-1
CASSIILSYNEQFF
TGTGCCAGTAGTATCATACTCTCCTACAATGAGCAGTTCTTC
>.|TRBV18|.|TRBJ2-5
CASSHMPAGFETQYF
TGTGCCAGCTCACATATGCCAGCGGGTTTTGAGACCCAGTACTTC
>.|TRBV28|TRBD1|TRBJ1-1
CASWDRVTEAFF
TGTGCCAGCTGGGACAGGGTCACTGAAGCTTTCTTT
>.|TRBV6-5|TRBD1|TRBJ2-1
CASRRTGIDYNEQFF
TGTGCCAGCAGGCGGACAGGAATAGACTACAATGAGCAGTTCTTC
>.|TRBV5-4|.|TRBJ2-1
CASSRRSSYNEQFF
TGTGCCAGCAGCCGGAGGAGCTCCTACAATGAGCAGTTCTTC
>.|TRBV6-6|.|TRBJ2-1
CASSYLANEQFF
TGTGCCAGCAGTTACTTGGCAAATGAGCAGTTCTTC
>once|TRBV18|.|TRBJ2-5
CASSAGKETQYF
TGTGCCAGCTCTGCGGGAAAGGAGACCCAGTACTTC
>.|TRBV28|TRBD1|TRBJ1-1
CASRLQGAWTEAFF
TGTGCCAGCAGGCTACAGGGGGCATGGACTGAAGCTTTCTTT